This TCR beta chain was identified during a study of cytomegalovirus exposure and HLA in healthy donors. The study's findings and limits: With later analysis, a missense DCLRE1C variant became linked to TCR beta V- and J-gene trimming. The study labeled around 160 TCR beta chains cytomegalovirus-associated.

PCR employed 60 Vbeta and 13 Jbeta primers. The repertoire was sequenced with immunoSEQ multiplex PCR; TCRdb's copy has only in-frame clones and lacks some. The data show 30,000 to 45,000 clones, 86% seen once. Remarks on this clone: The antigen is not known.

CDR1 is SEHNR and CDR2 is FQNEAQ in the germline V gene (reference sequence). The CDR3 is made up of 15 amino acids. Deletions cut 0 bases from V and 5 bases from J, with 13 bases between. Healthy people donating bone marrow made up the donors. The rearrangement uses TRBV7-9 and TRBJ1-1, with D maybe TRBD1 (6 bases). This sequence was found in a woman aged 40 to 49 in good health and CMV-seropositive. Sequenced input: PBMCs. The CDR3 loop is CASSLARGGRTEAFF. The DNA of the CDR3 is TGTGCCAGCAGCTTAGCGCGAGGGGGTAGGACTGAAGCTTTCTTT.